These 21 T cell receptor beta chains were all obtained from the same sample, sequenced in a study of T cell responses to AZD1222 COVID-19 vaccine. Here immunoSEQ multiplex PCR was the method, and the copy in TCRdb shows in-frame clones only, minus some. The sample yields 130,000 or so clones, about 86% seen once. Sample: peripheral blood, taken on day 0 of AZD1222 vaccination. Receptor source: an adult in good health.

The gene calls are TRBV7-8 and TRBJ2-7, with D unresolved. CDR3 size: 15 residues. The germline gives CDR1 SGHVS, CDR2 FQNEAQ. The V and J ends lost 0 bases and 4 bases respectively, with 13 bases between them. CDR3 residues: CASSLALGRRYEQYF. CDR3 bases: TGTGCCAGCAGCTTAGCGCTCGGGCGGCGGTACGAGCAGTACTTC. The full variable domain, its missing parts supplied by reference TRBV7-8 and TRBJ2-7, is GAGVSQSPRYKVAKRGQDVALRCDPISGHVSLFWYQQALGQGPEFLTYFQNEAQLDKSGLPSDRFFAERPEGSVSTLKIQRTQQEDSAVYLCASSLALGRRYEQYFGPGTRLTVT.

The V gene is TRBV7-2, the J gene TRBJ2-7; no clear D gene. V lost 4 bases and J 4 bases, leaving 8 bases between the germline ends. The CDR3 contains 12 residues. Per germline, CDR1 SGHTA and CDR2 FQGNSA. In nucleotides, the CDR3 is TGTGCCAGCAGCTCCCAAGGGTACGAGCAGTACTTC. Encoded protein: CASSSQGYEQYF.

This clone was seen a few times. This chain connects TRBV4-3 to TRBJ1-6; 12 bases fit TRBD1. Germline values: CDR1 LGHNA, CDR2 YSLEER. The CDR3 is 18 residues long. V lost 2 bases and J lost 9; bases outside the gene matches: 11. CDR3 sequence: CASSQTAGTGGVGSPLHF. CDR3 in DNA: TGCGCCAGCAGCCAAACGGCCGGGACAGGGGGCGTCGGTTCACCCCTCCACTTT.

The chain employs TRBV11-2 and TRBJ2-2; TRBD2 matches at 9 bases. The CDR3 consists of 16 residues. J was trimmed by 4 bases and V by 5 bases; bases with no gene match: 8. Per germline, CDR1 SGHAT and CDR2 FQNNGV. The CDR3 DNA reads as TGTGCCAGCAGCCCCCAACTAGCGGGTTCCACCGGGGAGCTGTTTTTT. Translated: CASSPQLAGSTGELFF.

This sequence joins TRBV6-2 or TRBV6-3 and TRBJ1-6; the D is unclear. The CDR3 is 17 residues long. Germline lookup yields CDR1 MNHEY and CDR2 SVGEGT. V was shortened by 6 bases and J by 7 bases, with 22 bases between the two germline ends. As DNA, the CDR3 is TGTGCCAGCAGCACGCTGGGCCCCTCAGGATGGAATTCACCCCTCCACTTT. Translated: CASSTLGPSGWNSPLHF.

This clone was seen just once. The chain recombines TRBV7-2 with TRBJ2-2; perhaps TRBD2 as D (7 bases). Germline-derived CDR1 and CDR2 are SGHTA and FQGNSA. CDR3 size: 16 residues. With 4 bases removed from V and 5 bases from J, the gap between germline ends came to 17 bases. For the CDR3, the DNA is TGTGCCAGCAGCTCCTGGGGGGGGCAGGCGACCGGGGAGCTGTTTTTT. Translating it yields CASSSWGGQATGELFF.

This chain connects TRBV19 to TRBJ2-7; D remains unclear. Trimming left V 5 bases short and J 3 bases short, with 11 bases between. Looked up from germline, CDR1 is LNHDA and CDR2 is SQIVND (reference sequence). The length of the CDR3 is 13 residues. The CDR3 bases are TGTGCCAGTAGTCGCCGTCGAAGCTACGAGCAGTACTTC. Amino acid sequence: CASSRRRSYEQYF.

The chain recombines TRBV5-8 with TRBJ1-2; 7 bases fit TRBD1. V was pared by 5 bases and J by 7 bases, with 20 bases of the junction left unmatched. The CDR3 spans 17 residues. CDR1 is SGHTS, CDR2 YDEGEE, per germline. DNA for the CDR3: TGTGCCAGCAGTCTCGACCCATTGGACAGGTTTTTCGGTGGCTACACCTTC. Its translation is CASSLDPLDRFFGGYTF.

The chain combines TRBV30 with TRBJ2-6; the D gene is possibly TRBD1 (6 bases). The CDR3 runs to 14 residues. Germline V gives CDR1 GTSNPN, CDR2 SVGIG (reference sequence). V gave up 2 bases and J gave up 4 bases, with 9 bases separating them. In DNA form, the CDR3 reads TGTGCCTGGAGTACAGGGAGCGGGGCCAACGTCCTGACTTTC. Translating gives CAWSTGSGANVLTF.

This chain links TRBV27 with TRBJ1-6, with no clear D. V gave up 5 bases and J gave up 0 bases, with 2 bases separating them. Germline CDR1 reads MNHEY; CDR2 reads SMNVEV (reference sequence). The CDR3 covers 13 residues. The CDR3 nucleotides are TGTGCCAGCAGTCCCTCCTATAATTCACCCCTCCACTTT. This encodes CASSPSYNSPLHF.

The chain joins TRBV5-1 to TRBJ2-7; D not resolved. The V end lost 4 bases, the J end lost 9 bases, and 11 bases lay between the germline ends. Looked up from germline, CDR1 is SGHRS and CDR2 is YFSETQ. This CDR3 contains 11 residues. The CDR3 DNA reads TGCGCCAGCAGCCCCTCCTTCGGGCAGTACTTC. This encodes CASSPSFGQYF.

The J gene is TRBJ1-1, the V gene TRBV5-4; D uncertain. The V and J ends lost 2 bases and 1 base respectively, with 9 bases between them. Germline V gene lookup returns CDR1 SGHNT and CDR2 YYREEE (reference sequence). The CDR3 consists of 14 residues. In DNA form, the CDR3 reads TGTGCCAGCAGCTTCGGGGATGGGAACACTGAAGCTTTCTTT. Amino acid sequence: CASSFGDGNTEAFF. Full variable domain (outside the CDR3, taken from reference TRBV5-4 and TRBJ1-1): ETGVTQSPTHLIKTRGQQVTLRCSSQSGHNTVSWYQQALGQGPQFIFQYYREEENGRGNFPPRFSGLQFPNYSSELNVNALELDDSALYLCASSFGDGNTEAFFGQGTRLTVV.

The CDR3 reads CASSLGPKETQYF. The CDR3 DNA follows: TGTGCCAGCAGTTTAGGACCAAAAGAGACCCAGTACTTC. V gene TRBV28 combines with J gene TRBJ2-5; the D is unclear. The CDR3 has 13 residues. The V end was cut by 2 bases, the J end by 3 bases, with 7 bases between. Germline CDR1 reads MDHEN; CDR2 reads SYDVKM.

J is TRBJ2-1 and V is TRBV9; 7 bases are shared with TRBD1. This CDR3 comprises 16 residues. The junction had 11 bases not matched to a gene; V was cut back by 0 bases and J by 8 bases. Germline CDR1 and CDR2: SGDLS and YYNGEE. The CDR3: CASSVGLGQQGDEQFF. The CDR3, as DNA: TGTGCCAGCAGCGTAGGTCTGGGACAGCAGGGAGATGAGCAGTTCTTC.

The chain has TRBV5-1 and TRBJ2-2; D unresolved. This CDR3 has 14 residues. V was pared by 0 bases and J by 7 bases, with 10 bases between. CDR1 and CDR2 (germline): SGHRS, YFSETQ. The DNA of the CDR3 is TGCGCCAGCAGCTTGGTGGGGTTTGGCGGGGAGCTGTTTTTT. Translated: CASSLVGFGGELFF.

CDR3 bases: TGCGCCAGCAGCCAAGGGACTAGAGGTTACAATGAGCAGTTCTTC. This sequence encodes CASSQGTRGYNEQFF. The J gene is TRBJ2-1, the V gene TRBV4-3; TRBD2 agrees at 7 bases. There are 15 residues in the CDR3. CDR1 and CDR2 (germline): LGHNA, YSLEER. Trimming at V came to 1 base and at J to 4 bases, leaving 4 bases not matched to a gene.

V is TRBV4-1 and J is TRBJ2-2; TRBD2 matches at 9 bases. Trimming took 4 bases from V and 6 from J; bases not matched to a gene: 3. The length of the CDR3 is 14 residues. Germline CDR1 is MGHRA and CDR2 is YSYEKL. CDR3 DNA: TGCGCCAGCAGCCGCGGACTAGCGTCCGGGGAGCTGTTTTTT. This translates into CASSRGLASGELFF.

Remarks on this clone: The identical CDR3 is also encoded by other nucleotide sequences in the sample. This sequence joins TRBV20-1 and TRBJ1-1, with D unresolved. The CDR3 sequence is 11 residues long. Germline V gene sequence: CDR1 DFQATT, CDR2 SNEGSKA (reference sequence). Trimming left V 3 bases short and J 1 base short, with 3 bases between. The DNA for the CDR3 is TGCAGTGCTAGTTCGAACACTGAAGCTTTCTTT. This encodes CSASSNTEAFF.

The chain couples TRBV29-1 to TRBJ1-1; D unclear. The CDR3 contains 15 residues. V was cut by 6 bases and J by 5 bases, with 22 bases left in between. CDR1 is SQVTM, CDR2 ANQGSEA, per germline. Here the CDR3 DNA reads TGCAGCGTCCTCCCCATCGAGGGCGCCGGGACTGAAGCTTTCTTT. Protein product: CSVLPIEGAGTEAFF. The entire variable domain, with the rest obtained from reference TRBV29-1 and TRBJ1-1, is as follows: SAVISQKPSRDICQRGTSLTIQCQVDSQVTMMFWYRQQPGQSLTLIATANQGSEATYESGFVIDKFPISRPNLTFSTLTVSNMSPEDSSIYLCSVLPIEGAGTEAFFGQGTRLTVV.

The rearrangement links TRBV12-3 or TRBV12-4 to TRBJ2-7, with TRBD1 identical over 8 bases. This CDR3 is built from 13 residues. The J segment lost 6 bases and the V segment lost 3 bases, leaving 4 bases of the junction unmatched. The CDR3 sequence: CASSFQGAGEQYF. CDR3 bases: TGTGCCAGCAGTTTCCAGGGGGCCGGCGAGCAGTACTTC.

Notes on this clone: A read error may produce the germline difference seen at one junction end. This rearrangement joins TRBV5-4 to TRBJ2-3; D possibly corresponds to TRBD2 (6 bases). The CDR3 sequence is 17 residues long. Germline V gene lookup returns CDR1 SGHNT and CDR2 YYREEE (reference sequence). The CDR3 sequence is CASSFLLGTSLTGTQYF. As DNA, the CDR3 is TGTGCCAGCAGCTTTCTCCTCGGGACTTCATTAACAGGTACGCAGTATTTT. The entire variable domain, with the rest obtained from reference TRBV5-4 and TRBJ2-3, is as follows: ETGVTQSPTHLIKTRGQQVTLRCSSQSGHNTVSWYQQALGQGPQFIFQYYREEENGRGNFPPRFSGLQFPNYSSELNVNALELDDSALYLCASSFLLGTSLTGTQYFGPGTRLTVL.